These 21 T cell receptor beta chains came from one sample sequenced in a study of shared clonotypes between healthy human individuals. Produced via immunoSEQ multiplex PCR; TCRdb's table is partial and in-frame only. The table lists about 680,000 clones, roughly 94% of them singletons. Terminally differentiated effector memory CD45RA+ cells were excluded by CCR7 positive selection of CD45RO-negative cells. Sequenced sample: naive CD8+ T cells sorted from blood. Receptor source: a man younger than 45 in good health.

The chain employs TRBV28 and TRBJ2-7, with D unresolved. The germline V and J ends were trimmed by 6 bases and 0 bases, with 15 bases remaining between them. CDR3 length equals 15 residues. The V gene's germline CDR1 is MDHEN and CDR2 SYDVKM. CDR3 sequence reads: CASRKHALSSYEQYF. The CDR3 DNA reads as TGTGCCAGCAGGAAACACGCTTTAAGCTCCTACGAGCAGTACTTC.

This clone was found a few times. This CDR3 is also generated by other DNA sequences in the sample. The rearrangement links TRBV28 to TRBJ2-7; D possibly corresponds to TRBD1 (5 bases). Trimming removed 2 bases from V and 0 bases from J, with 5 bases in between. Germline V gene lookup returns CDR1 MDHEN and CDR2 SYDVKM. The CDR3 runs 13 residues. CDR3 amino acids: CASSLDSSYEQYF. CDR3 coding DNA: TGTGCCAGCAGTTTAGACAGCTCCTACGAGCAGTACTTC.

The V gene is TRBV18, the J gene TRBJ2-2; D perhaps matches TRBD1 (7 bases). Trimming pared 3 bases from V and 6 bases from J, leaving 17 bases between. Germline CDR1 reads KGHSH; CDR2 reads LQKENI. The CDR3 contains 16 residues. CDR3 nucleotide sequence: TGTGCCAGCTCACCGGACAGGTCGGGGGACCCCGGGGAGCTGTTTTTT. Translating gives CASSPDRSGDPGELFF.

This sequence joins TRBV5-6 and TRBJ2-7, with TRBD1 as a possible D gene (6 bases). Trimming left V 4 bases short and J 0 bases short, with 14 bases between. CDR3 length equals 15 residues. Germline CDR1 reads SGHDT; CDR2 reads YYEEEE. CDR3 sequence: CASSVAGAASYEQYF. Written as DNA, the CDR3 is TGTGCCAGCAGCGTAGCAGGGGCTGCCTCCTACGAGCAGTACTTC.

This clone has a single count. The chain joins TRBV7-3 to TRBJ2-7, with D uncertain. This CDR3 has 13 amino acids. CDR1 is SGHTA, CDR2 FQGTGA, per germline. The germline V and J ends were trimmed by 1 base and 3 bases, with 7 bases remaining between them. The CDR3 region has the DNA TGTGCCAGCAGCTTAATCGGCGACTACGAGCAGTACTTC. Translating gives CASSLIGDYEQYF.

V gene TRBV7-6 combines with J gene TRBJ2-1; maybe TRBD2 (6 bases). The CDR3 is 14 amino acids. Germline CDR1 SGHVS, CDR2 FNYEAQ. Trimming cost V 5 bases and J 7 bases, with 15 bases left between them. The CDR3 bases are TGTGCCAGCAGCAATGCCGGCCTAGCGAATGAGCAGTTCTTC. Amino acids: CASSNAGLANEQFF.

V gene TRBV7-8 combines with J gene TRBJ2-5; TRBD1 might be the D (6 bases). V was clipped by 2 bases and J by 3 bases, with 13 bases between them. Germline V gene lookup returns CDR1 SGHVS and CDR2 FQNEAQ. This CDR3 spans 15 amino acids. CDR3: CASSLRDKIKETQYF. In nucleotides, the CDR3 is TGTGCCAGCAGCTTAAGGGACAAGATTAAAGAGACCCAGTACTTC.

The chain recombines TRBV7-9 with TRBJ2-7, with D unresolved. This CDR3 is built from 15 residues. V lost 3 bases to trimming and J lost 0 bases, with 12 bases between them. Germline-derived CDR1 and CDR2 are SEHNR and FQNEAQ (reference sequence). CDR3 in DNA: TGTGCCAGCAGCTTCGAACAGTCGAGCTCCTACGAGCAGTACTTC. This translates into CASSFEQSSSYEQYF.

This clone was seen once. The rearrangement links TRBV6-1 to TRBJ2-7, with D possibly matching TRBD1 (5 bases). Germline V gene lookup returns CDR1 MNHNS and CDR2 SASEGT. This CDR3 is 15 amino acids long. Deletions cut 3 bases from V and 1 base from J, with 13 bases between. The CDR3 is CASSDLGTGSYEQYF. The CDR3 coding sequence is TGTGCCAGCAGTGACCTGGGAACAGGATCCTACGAGCAGTACTTC.

The genes are TRBV27 and TRBJ2-1; TRBD1 matches 7 bases. The CDR3 totals 15 residues. From germline, CDR1 is MNHEY and CDR2 SMNVEV (reference sequence). V was pared by 2 bases and J by 2 bases, with 3 bases of the junction left unmatched. This CDR3 is CASSLDQGAYNEQFF. The CDR3 coding sequence is TGTGCCAGCAGTTTAGATCAGGGGGCCTACAATGAGCAGTTCTTC.

The chain recombines TRBV13 with TRBJ2-7; no clear D. The germline gives CDR1 PRHDT, CDR2 FYEKMQ (reference sequence). This CDR3 spans 12 amino acids. V lost 1 base and J lost 7, with 8 bases in between. This chain's CDR3 is CASSLDQYEQYF. CDR3 DNA: TGTGCCAGCAGCTTAGATCAATATGAGCAGTACTTC. The full variable domain, its missing parts supplied by reference TRBV13 and TRBJ2-7, is AAGVIQSPRHLIKEKRETATLKCYPIPRHDTVYWYQQGPGQDPQFLISFYEKMQSDKGSIPDRFSAQQFSDYHSELNMSSLELGDSALYFCASSLDQYEQYFGPGTRLTVT.

V gene TRBV5-4 combines with J gene TRBJ1-1; 7 positions agree with TRBD1. This CDR3 region has 13 residues. V was clipped by 4 bases and J by 3 bases; unmatched bases: 3. Per germline, CDR1 SGHNT and CDR2 YYREEE (reference sequence). CDR3 loop: CASSLQGDTEAFF. CDR3 in DNA: TGTGCCAGCAGCCTTCAGGGGGACACTGAAGCTTTCTTT.

This chain joins TRBV6-1 and TRBJ2-7; 8 nucleotides line up with TRBD2. CDR1 is MNHNS, CDR2 SASEGT, per germline. This CDR3 is built from 14 residues. With V trimmed by 1 base and J by 4 bases, 3 bases remained unmatched. The CDR3 loop reads CASSEVGLAYEQYF. In DNA, the CDR3 is TGTGCCAGCAGTGAAGTCGGACTAGCTTACGAGCAGTACTTC.

J is TRBJ2-2 and V is TRBV7-6; 7 nucleotides align to TRBD2. The CDR3 consists of 16 residues. The V gene's germline CDR1 is SGHVS and CDR2 FNYEAQ. V trimming: 5 bases; J trimming: 1 base; junction bases outside the gene matches: 7. CDR3 nucleotide sequence: TGTGCCAGCAGCCTACAAACTAGCGAGAACACCGGGGAGCTGTTTTTT. It specifies CASSLQTSENTGELFF.

The rearrangement links TRBV27 to TRBJ1-5; D is ambiguous. The germline CDR1 and CDR2 sequences are MNHEY and SMNVEV (reference sequence). V lost 5 bases and J 7 bases, leaving 15 bases between the germline ends. The CDR3 is made up of 14 amino acids. CDR3 sequence: CASSPWPGGQPQHF. The CDR3 DNA sequence: TGTGCCAGCAGTCCCTGGCCGGGCGGGCAGCCCCAGCATTTT.

V usage is TRBV9 and J usage is TRBJ2-2; D unresolved. The CDR3 sequence is 16 residues long. The V and J ends lost 6 bases and 4 bases respectively, with 19 bases between them. Germline CDR1 and CDR2: SGDLS and YYNGEE. CDR3 in amino acids: CASTAEVTPGTGELFF. CDR3 DNA sequence: TGTGCCAGCACCGCGGAAGTGACCCCTGGCACCGGGGAGCTGTTTTTT. Filled out from reference TRBV9 and TRBJ2-2, the complete variable domain reads DSGVTQTPKHLITATGQRVTLRCSPRSGDLSVYWYQQSLDQGLQFLIQYYNGEERAKGNILERFSAQQFPDLHSELNLSSLELGDSALYFCASTAEVTPGTGELFFGEGSRLTVL.

The count of this clone is one. V and J are TRBV27 and TRBJ2-5; D perhaps matches TRBD2 (5 bases). Trimming pared 3 bases from V and 1 base from J, leaving 12 bases between. The CDR3 is 15 residues long. The germline gives CDR1 MNHEY, CDR2 SMNVEV (reference sequence). CDR3 amino acids: CASSLDAGVQETQYF. CDR3 nucleotide sequence: TGTGCCAGCAGTTTGGATGCCGGGGTCCAAGAGACCCAGTACTTC.

The chain employs TRBV11-2 and TRBJ2-2; 10 positions match TRBD2. The CDR3 loop spans 17 amino acids. CDR1 and CDR2 (germline): SGHAT, FQNNGV. With V trimmed by 4 bases and J by 6 bases, 11 bases remained unmatched. CDR3 DNA sequence: TGTGCCAGCAGCTGGGCTAGCGGGAGAAGTTTCTCCGGGGAGCTGTTTTTT. It specifies CASSWASGRSFSGELFF.

This clone came up once. V usage is TRBV10-1 and J usage is TRBJ2-7, with a possible D match to TRBD2 (7 bases). V dropped 4 bases and J dropped 5 bases, with 12 bases sitting between them. Germline V gene lookup returns CDR1 WNHNN and CDR2 SYGVQD (reference sequence). This CDR3 is built from 13 residues. In DNA, the CDR3 is TGCGCCAGCAGTGCAAGGGGGGGGCACGAGCAGTACTTC. This sequence encodes CASSARGGHEQYF.

This clone was recorded a few times. The chain joins TRBV6-1 to TRBJ2-5; a weak D match, TRBD1 (5 bases). Germline V lookup: CDR1 MNHNS, CDR2 SASEGT. This CDR3 has 14 residues. V was cut by 4 bases and J by 5 bases, with 14 bases left in between. The CDR3 nucleotides are TGTGCCAGCAGTGTGGGCAGGGTTTCGGAGACCCAGTACTTC. Translated, it gives CASSVGRVSETQYF.

This chain links TRBV7-9 with TRBJ1-6, with TRBD1 matching over 9 bases. V shed 5 bases and J 8 bases; nucleotides not matched to a gene: 7. Per the germline V gene, CDR1 is SEHNR and CDR2 is FQNEAQ (reference sequence). The CDR3 loop spans 15 amino acids. For the CDR3, the DNA is TGTGCCAGCAGCAACTGGGGACAGGGTGATTCACCCCTCCACTTT. Protein product: CASSNWGQGDSPLHF.